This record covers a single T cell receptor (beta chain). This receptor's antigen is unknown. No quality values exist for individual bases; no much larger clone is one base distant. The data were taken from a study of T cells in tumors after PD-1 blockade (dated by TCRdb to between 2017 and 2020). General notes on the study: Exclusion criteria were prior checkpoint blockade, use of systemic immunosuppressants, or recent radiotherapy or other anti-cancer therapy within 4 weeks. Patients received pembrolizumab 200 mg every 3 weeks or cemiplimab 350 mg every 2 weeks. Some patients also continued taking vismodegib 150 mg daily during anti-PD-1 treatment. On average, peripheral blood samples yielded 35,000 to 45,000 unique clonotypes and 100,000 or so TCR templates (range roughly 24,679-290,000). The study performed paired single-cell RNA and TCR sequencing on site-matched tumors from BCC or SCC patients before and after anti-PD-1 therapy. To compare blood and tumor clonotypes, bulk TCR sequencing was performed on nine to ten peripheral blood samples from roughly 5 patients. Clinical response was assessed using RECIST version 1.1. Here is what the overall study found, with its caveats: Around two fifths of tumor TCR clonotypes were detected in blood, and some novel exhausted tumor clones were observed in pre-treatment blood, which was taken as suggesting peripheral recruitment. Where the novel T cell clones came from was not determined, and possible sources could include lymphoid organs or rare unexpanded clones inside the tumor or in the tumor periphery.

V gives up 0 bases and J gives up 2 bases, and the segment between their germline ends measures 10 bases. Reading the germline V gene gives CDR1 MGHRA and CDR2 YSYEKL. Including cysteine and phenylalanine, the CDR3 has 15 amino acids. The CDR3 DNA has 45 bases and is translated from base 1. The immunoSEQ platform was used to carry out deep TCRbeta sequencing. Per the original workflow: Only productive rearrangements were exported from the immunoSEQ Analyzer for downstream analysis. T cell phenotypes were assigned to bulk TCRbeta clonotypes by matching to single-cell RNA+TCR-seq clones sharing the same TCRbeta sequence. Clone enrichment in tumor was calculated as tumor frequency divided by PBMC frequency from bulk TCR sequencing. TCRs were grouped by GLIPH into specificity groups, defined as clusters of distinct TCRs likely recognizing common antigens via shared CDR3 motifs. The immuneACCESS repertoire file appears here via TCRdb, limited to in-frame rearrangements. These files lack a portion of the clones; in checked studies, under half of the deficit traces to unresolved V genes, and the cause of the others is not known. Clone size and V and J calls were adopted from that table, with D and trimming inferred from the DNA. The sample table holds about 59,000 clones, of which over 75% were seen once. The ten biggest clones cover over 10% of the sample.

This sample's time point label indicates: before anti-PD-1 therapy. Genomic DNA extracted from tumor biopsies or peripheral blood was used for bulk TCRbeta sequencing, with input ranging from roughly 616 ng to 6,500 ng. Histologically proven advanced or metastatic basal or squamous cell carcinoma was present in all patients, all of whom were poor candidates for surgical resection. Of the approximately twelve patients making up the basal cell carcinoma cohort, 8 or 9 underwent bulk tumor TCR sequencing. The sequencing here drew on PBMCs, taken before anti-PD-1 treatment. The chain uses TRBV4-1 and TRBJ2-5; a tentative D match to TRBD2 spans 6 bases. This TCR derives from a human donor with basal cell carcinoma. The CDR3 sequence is CASSQDGAGQETQYF. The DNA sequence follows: TGCGCCAGCAGCCAAGATGGGGCGGGGCAAGAGACCCAGTACTTC.